This T cell receptor beta chain was found in a study of vaccination and CD4 T cells after COVID-19. About the research overall: Convalescent cases consisted of six males and four females, of whom two were Hispanic. Ranging from 14 to 241, the interval between dose two and post-vaccine sampling had a median of approximately 77 days. In culture, cells were exposed to overlapping spike peptides from SARS-CoV-2, HCoV-NL63, HCoV-OC43 and HCoV-229E. As control conditions, cultures were given either a CEFX pool serving as positive control, an HIV-1 Nef pool, or no peptide at all.

Documented treatment: approximately nine-day PBMC culture with coronavirus spike peptide pools or control peptides (ViraFEST assay). This clonotype was counted between two and nine times. Antigen specificity is unknown. The Oncomine TCR Beta short-read assay sequenced DNA from cultured CD4+ T cells. TCRdb re-analysed the PCR reads in MiXCR, keeping a single row per CDR3 protein. The sample has over 15,000 distinct CDR3 sequences; approximately 46% are singletons. Germline CDR1 SGHTA, CDR2 FQGNSA. CDR3 length: 18 residues. V lost 3 bases to trimming and J lost 5 bases, with 24 bases between them. The specimen comprised CD4+ T cells from blood, cultured in vitro, sampled before SARS-CoV-2 vaccination. The J gene is TRBJ2-3, the V gene TRBV7-2; weak D call: TRBD1 (6 bases). The source of this sequence is a human donor who had recovered from COVID-19. The CDR3 protein is CASSFPRDTPLGLDTQYF. DNA for the CDR3: TGTGCCAGCAGCTTTCCCCGGGACACCCCCTTGGGGTTAGATACGCAGTATTTT.